This is a list of T cell receptor beta chains from one sample in a study of radiation and T cells in renal cell carcinoma. Profiled with immunoSEQ multiplex PCR; TCRdb holds only in-frame clones, not every one. Among 120,000 to 150,000 clones listed, about nine tenths were seen once. Material: blood, obtained from a patient whose treatment included radiotherapy and nephrectomy. All receptors come from a woman in her sixties or seventies with renal cell carcinoma. Both conserved end residues are part of each CDR3. Each record gives: D gene, V gene, clone size, J gene, CDR3 DNA, CDR3 protein. A D gene is named only where the DNA matches it firmly. Clone size is given for some rows only: seen once, a few or many times, or a class if the clone is expanded.

d_gene: .
v_gene: TRBV9
abundance: .
j_gene: TRBJ1-1
CDR3nt: TGTGCCAGCAGCGTAGGGGAGGGGATGGGCACTGAAGCTTTCTTT
CDR3aa: CASSVGEGMGTEAFF

d_gene: TRBD1
v_gene: TRBV2
abundance: .
j_gene: TRBJ2-3
CDR3nt: TGTGCCAGCAGTGACCGGGACAGCCGTTCGAGGGATACGCAGTATTTT
CDR3aa: CASSDRDSRSRDTQYF

d_gene: .
v_gene: TRBV7-3
abundance: .
j_gene: TRBJ2-1
CDR3nt: TGTGCCAGCAGCTTGGACCATTCCCATGGTGAGCAGTTCTTC
CDR3aa: CASSLDHSHGEQFF

d_gene: .
v_gene: TRBV7-2
abundance: .
j_gene: TRBJ2-1
CDR3nt: TGTGCCAGCAGCTTAGGGCGTAATACAGGCTACAATGAGCAGTTCTTC
CDR3aa: CASSLGRNTGYNEQFF

d_gene: .
v_gene: TRBV5-1
abundance: .
j_gene: TRBJ2-1
CDR3nt: TGCGCCAGCAGCTTGGGGTTGGAGGGTGAGCAGTTCTTC
CDR3aa: CASSLGLEGEQFF

d_gene: .
v_gene: TRBV27
abundance: .
j_gene: TRBJ2-3
CDR3nt: TGTGCCAGCAGTTTATTAAGCGGGTTTACAGATACGCAGTATTTT
CDR3aa: CASSLLSGFTDTQYF

d_gene: .
v_gene: TRBV13
abundance: few
j_gene: TRBJ2-3
CDR3nt: TGTGCCAGCAGCTCACCGCGGCGGGGTAGCACAGATACGCAGTATTTT
CDR3aa: CASSSPRRGSTDTQYF

d_gene: .
v_gene: TRBV5-5
abundance: .
j_gene: TRBJ2-2
CDR3nt: TGTGCCAGCAGTAGAATCGGGGAGCTGTTTTTT
CDR3aa: CASSRIGELFF

d_gene: TRBD2
v_gene: TRBV11-3
abundance: once
j_gene: TRBJ2-7
CDR3nt: TGTGCCAGCAGCTTGGTACTAGCGGGGGAGCGCTCCTCCTACGAGCAGTACTTC
CDR3aa: CASSLVLAGERSSYEQYF

d_gene: .
v_gene: TRBV6-1
abundance: .
j_gene: TRBJ1-2
CDR3nt: TGTGCCAGCAGTGAAGCCAGGGGTGGCTATGGCTACACCTTC
CDR3aa: CASSEARGGYGYTF

d_gene: .
v_gene: TRBV21-1
abundance: once
j_gene: TRBJ1-5
CDR3nt: TGTGCCAGCAGCAAAGAGGGACAGGGGGAGTTTGGCAATCAGCCCCAGCATTTT
CDR3aa: CASSKEGQGEFGNQPQHF

d_gene: .
v_gene: TRBV7-2
abundance: .
j_gene: TRBJ2-5
CDR3nt: TGTGCCAGCAGCCCTCCCGGGACCCTGGGGAGAGAGACCCAGTACTTC
CDR3aa: CASSPPGTLGRETQYF

d_gene: TRBD2
v_gene: TRBV5-4
abundance: once
j_gene: TRBJ2-1
CDR3nt: TGTGCCAGCAGCTCCCCCGGGACAGGGACTAGCGGGGGGGCGGGTGAGCAGTTCTTC
CDR3aa: CASSSPGTGTSGGAGEQFF

d_gene: TRBD2
v_gene: TRBV7-2
abundance: .
j_gene: TRBJ2-2
CDR3nt: TGTGCCTCCTCTCGAGCGGGGGGGACGAACACCGGGGAGCTGTTTTTT
CDR3aa: CASSRAGGTNTGELFF

d_gene: .
v_gene: TRBV5-5
abundance: .
j_gene: TRBJ1-2
CDR3nt: TGTGCCAGCAGCCAGTCCGAGGTTCAGGGCTACACCTTC
CDR3aa: CASSQSEVQGYTF

d_gene: .
v_gene: TRBV5-3
abundance: .
j_gene: TRBJ2-5
CDR3nt: TGTGCCAGAAGCTTGGTTGAGACCCAGTACTTC
CDR3aa: CARSLVETQYF

d_gene: TRBD1
v_gene: TRBV7-8
abundance: .
j_gene: TRBJ2-5
CDR3nt: TGTGCCAGCAGCATCCCAGGACAGGGGGTAGAGACCCAGTACTTC
CDR3aa: CASSIPGQGVETQYF

d_gene: .
v_gene: TRBV5-1
abundance: .
j_gene: TRBJ2-3
CDR3nt: TGCGCCAGCAGCTTGGACAGGGACGCACGCAAGGCAGATACGCAGTATTTT
CDR3aa: CASSLDRDARKADTQYF

d_gene: .
v_gene: TRBV4-3
abundance: .
j_gene: TRBJ1-5
CDR3nt: TGCGCCAGCAGCCCCGCCAAGGGATTGGGTGGCCAGCCCCAGCATTTT
CDR3aa: CASSPAKGLGGQPQHF

d_gene: .
v_gene: TRBV18
abundance: .
j_gene: TRBJ1-2
CDR3nt: TGTGCCAGCTCACAAACTCTCGGGACGGCATCTAACTATGGCTACACCTTC
CDR3aa: CASSQTLGTASNYGYTF

d_gene: .
v_gene: TRBV9
abundance: once
j_gene: TRBJ1-3
CDR3nt: TGTGCCAGCGGGACGGGTAGCTCTGGAAACACCATATATTTT
CDR3aa: CASGTGSSGNTIYF

d_gene: .
v_gene: TRBV2
abundance: .
j_gene: TRBJ2-2
CDR3nt: TGTGCCATGACTCCGAACACCGGGGAGCTGTTTTTT
CDR3aa: CAMTPNTGELFF

d_gene: .
v_gene: TRBV30
abundance: .
j_gene: TRBJ1-2
CDR3nt: TGTGCCTGGAGGATGGGAGCCAGCTATGGCTACACCTTC
CDR3aa: CAWRMGASYGYTF

d_gene: .
v_gene: TRBV5-4
abundance: once
j_gene: TRBJ2-5
CDR3nt: TGTGCCAGCAGCTTGAACGCTCCCCAAGAGACCCAGTACTTC
CDR3aa: CASSLNAPQETQYF

d_gene: .
v_gene: TRBV19
abundance: .
j_gene: TRBJ1-6
CDR3nt: TGTGCCAGTAGTTTGGGTGTGTGGTCACCCCTCCACTTT
CDR3aa: CASSLGVWSPLHF

d_gene: .
v_gene: TRBV6-5
abundance: once
j_gene: TRBJ2-7
CDR3nt: TGTGCCAGCAGGCAAAAACTAATTCCCTACGAGCAGTACTTC
CDR3aa: CASRQKLIPYEQYF

d_gene: TRBD1
v_gene: TRBV19
abundance: .
j_gene: TRBJ1-6
CDR3nt: TGTGCCAGTAGTATTACGGGACAGCTCGGTTCACCCCTCCACTTT
CDR3aa: CASSITGQLGSPLHF

d_gene: .
v_gene: TRBV5-1
abundance: .
j_gene: TRBJ2-3
CDR3nt: TGCGCCAGCAGCTTGCGGAGGGCCCCACCGTCAGATACGCAGTATTTT
CDR3aa: CASSLRRAPPSDTQYF

d_gene: TRBD2
v_gene: TRBV27
abundance: once
j_gene: TRBJ2-3
CDR3nt: TGTGCCAGCAGTTCCCCCAGCAGCGGGGGAGGAGATACGCAGTATTTT
CDR3aa: CASSSPSSGGGDTQYF

d_gene: .
v_gene: TRBV28
abundance: .
j_gene: TRBJ1-1
CDR3nt: TGTGCCAGCAGTTTACAGGGTGGGGGCACTGAAGCTTTCTTT
CDR3aa: CASSLQGGGTEAFF

d_gene: TRBD2
v_gene: TRBV5-1
abundance: .
j_gene: TRBJ2-4
CDR3nt: TGCGCCAGCAGCTTGGGCGGGGGGTACATTCAGTACTTC
CDR3aa: CASSLGGGYIQYF

d_gene: TRBD2
v_gene: TRBV11-3
abundance: .
j_gene: TRBJ2-3
CDR3nt: TGTGCCAGCAGCTTAGGTCCAGCGGGGCTGGGAGATACGCAGTATTTT
CDR3aa: CASSLGPAGLGDTQYF

d_gene: .
v_gene: TRBV19
abundance: once
j_gene: TRBJ1-5
CDR3nt: TGTGCCAGTAGTATCACAAATCAGCCCCAGCATTTT
CDR3aa: CASSITNQPQHF

d_gene: .
v_gene: TRBV29-1
abundance: .
j_gene: TRBJ1-2
CDR3nt: TGCAGCGTACCGCGGGGGCGTGGTTATGATGGCTACACCTTC
CDR3aa: CSVPRGRGYDGYTF

d_gene: TRBD1
v_gene: TRBV11-2
abundance: .
j_gene: TRBJ1-2
CDR3nt: TGTGCCAGCACCTTACTCGGGACAGGTGGTGGCTACACCTTC
CDR3aa: CASTLLGTGGGYTF

d_gene: .
v_gene: TRBV19
abundance: .
j_gene: TRBJ1-1
CDR3nt: TGTGCCAGTATCGCGACAGGAGTCAGAACTGAAGCTTTCTTT
CDR3aa: CASIATGVRTEAFF

d_gene: TRBD1
v_gene: TRBV5-6
abundance: .
j_gene: TRBJ1-5
CDR3nt: TGTGCCAGCAGCTGGGGACAGAATCAGCCCCAGCATTTT
CDR3aa: CASSWGQNQPQHF

d_gene: TRBD1
v_gene: TRBV28
abundance: .
j_gene: TRBJ1-4
CDR3nt: TGTGCCAGCAGTCTACAGGGGCTTGCAACTAATGAAAAACTGTTTTTT
CDR3aa: CASSLQGLATNEKLFF

d_gene: TRBD1
v_gene: TRBV15
abundance: .
j_gene: TRBJ2-7
CDR3nt: TGTGCCACCAGCGACTCAACGGGACAGGGATACGAGCAGTACTTC
CDR3aa: CATSDSTGQGYEQYF

d_gene: .
v_gene: TRBV9
abundance: .
j_gene: TRBJ1-2
CDR3nt: TGTGCCAGCAGCGCCCCGGGGGATGGTGGCTACACCTTC
CDR3aa: CASSAPGDGGYTF

d_gene: .
v_gene: TRBV5-1
abundance: .
j_gene: TRBJ1-4
CDR3nt: TGCGCCAGCAGCTCCGATACGACCTCCACTAATGAAAAACTGTTTTTT
CDR3aa: CASSSDTTSTNEKLFF

d_gene: .
v_gene: TRBV5-1
abundance: .
j_gene: TRBJ2-3
CDR3nt: TGCGCCAGCAGCCCCCCAACAGGGTTAGATACGCAGTATTTT
CDR3aa: CASSPPTGLDTQYF

d_gene: TRBD1
v_gene: TRBV5-1
abundance: .
j_gene: TRBJ2-7
CDR3nt: TGCGCCAGCAGCCAGGGACAGGGGGCGAGTTACGAGCAGTACTTC
CDR3aa: CASSQGQGASYEQYF

d_gene: .
v_gene: TRBV6-5
abundance: .
j_gene: TRBJ1-6
CDR3nt: TGTGCCAGCAGTCGTCGACCCGATTCACCCCTCCACTTT
CDR3aa: CASSRRPDSPLHF

d_gene: .
v_gene: TRBV7-8
abundance: .
j_gene: TRBJ2-1
CDR3nt: TGTGCCAGCAGCCACCTGGAGGGGGTCGGTGAGCAGTTCTTC
CDR3aa: CASSHLEGVGEQFF

d_gene: .
v_gene: TRBV5-5
abundance: .
j_gene: TRBJ1-1
CDR3nt: TGTGCCAGCAGCCCGGGCATTGGAGGGGTCACTGAAGCTTTCTTT
CDR3aa: CASSPGIGGVTEAFF

d_gene: TRBD1
v_gene: TRBV7-2
abundance: .
j_gene: TRBJ2-7
CDR3nt: TGTGCCAGCAGCTTCCAGGACAGGGGCGTCTCCTACGAGCAGTACTTC
CDR3aa: CASSFQDRGVSYEQYF

d_gene: .
v_gene: TRBV11-3
abundance: once
j_gene: TRBJ1-2
CDR3nt: TGTGCCAGCAGCTTAGGAGGAAAGCGTGCCTATGGCTACACCTTC
CDR3aa: CASSLGGKRAYGYTF

d_gene: .
v_gene: TRBV7-2
abundance: .
j_gene: TRBJ2-1
CDR3nt: TGTGCCAGCAGCTTAGTGCGACTGGAGCAGTTCTTC
CDR3aa: CASSLVRLEQFF

d_gene: .
v_gene: TRBV28
abundance: once
j_gene: TRBJ1-2
CDR3nt: TGTGCCAGCAGTTTGGGGGGGTTCGATGGCTACACCTTC
CDR3aa: CASSLGGFDGYTF

d_gene: .
v_gene: TRBV27
abundance: .
j_gene: TRBJ2-1
CDR3nt: TGTGCCAGCAGTGGGTTGTCAGGGGTCAATGAGCAGTTCTTC
CDR3aa: CASSGLSGVNEQFF

d_gene: TRBD1
v_gene: TRBV2
abundance: .
j_gene: TRBJ1-5
CDR3nt: TGTGCCAGCAGTGTACTAGACAGGGTTCGGAAACAGCCCCAGCATTTT
CDR3aa: CASSVLDRVRKQPQHF

d_gene: .
v_gene: TRBV4-1
abundance: few
j_gene: TRBJ1-1
CDR3nt: TGCGCCAGCAGCCAAGGGGTGAACACTGAAGCTTTCTTT
CDR3aa: CASSQGVNTEAFF

d_gene: .
v_gene: TRBV7-9
abundance: .
j_gene: TRBJ1-2
CDR3nt: TGTGCCAGCAGCCAAGGGCCGGCTAACTATGGCTACACCTTC
CDR3aa: CASSQGPANYGYTF

d_gene: TRBD1
v_gene: TRBV5-1
abundance: .
j_gene: TRBJ2-3
CDR3nt: TGCGCCAGCAGCTCTGGGACAGGGGGGAGCACAGATACGCAGTATTTT
CDR3aa: CASSSGTGGSTDTQYF